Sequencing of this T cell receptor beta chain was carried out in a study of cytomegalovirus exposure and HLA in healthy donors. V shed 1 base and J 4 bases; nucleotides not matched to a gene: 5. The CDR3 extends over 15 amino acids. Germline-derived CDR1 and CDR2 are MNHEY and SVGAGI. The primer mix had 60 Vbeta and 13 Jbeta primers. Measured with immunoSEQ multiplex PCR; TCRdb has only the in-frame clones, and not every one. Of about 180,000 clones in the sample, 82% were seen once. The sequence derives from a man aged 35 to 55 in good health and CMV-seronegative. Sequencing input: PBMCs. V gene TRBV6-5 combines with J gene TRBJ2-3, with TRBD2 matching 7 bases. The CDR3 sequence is CASSYLGRGADTQYF. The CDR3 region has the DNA TGTGCCAGCAGTTACTTGGGACGGGGGGCAGATACGCAGTATTTT.